The rows below give T cell receptor beta chains drawn from one sample of a study of shared clonotypes between healthy human individuals. Some clones are missing from TCRdb's copy, which holds only in-frame ones; the method was immunoSEQ multiplex PCR. This repertoire shows some 2,000,000 clones, approximately 94% found once; its top ten account for roughly 0.13%. Sequenced material: naive CD4+ T cells sorted from blood. These receptors came from a man aged 18 to 29 in good health. CDR3s include the opening cysteine and the closing phenylalanine or tryptophan. A D gene is named only where the DNA matches it firmly. A clone size is listed for some rows: how often the clone was seen (once, few, many), or a class if it is expanded.

v_gene,abundance,len,j_gene,d_gene,CDR3nt,CDR3aa
TRBV5-6,-,14,TRBJ1-3,-,TGTGCCAGCAGCTCCGGCGGGAGAGGAAACACCATATATTTT,CASSSGGRGNTIYF
TRBV6-6,-,14,TRBJ1-5,-,TGTGCCAGCAGTGCGGGGACCCACAATCAGCCCCAGCATTTT,CASSAGTHNQPQHF
TRBV30,-,12,TRBJ2-1,-,TGTGCCTGGAAAGCGGCAGGGAATGAGCAGTTCTTC,CAWKAAGNEQFF
TRBV27,-,15,TRBJ2-2,TRBD2,TGTGCCAGCAGTCTAGCGGGGGGGAACACCGGGGAGCTGTTTTTT,CASSLAGGNTGELFF
TRBV4-1,-,15,TRBJ2-1,-,TGCGCCAGCAGTAAGACTGGATCGTTCTACAATGAGCAGTTCTTC,CASSKTGSFYNEQFF
TRBV6-1,-,13,TRBJ2-3,-,TGTGCCAGCAGTGGAACGCTGGTCGGTACGCAGTATTTT,CASSGTLVGTQYF
TRBV28,-,16,TRBJ1-4,TRBD1,TGTGCCAGCAGCCCACCCCCGGGACAGGGCGGTGAAAAACTGTTTTTT,CASSPPPGQGGEKLFF
TRBV11-2,-,13,TRBJ1-1,-,TGTGCCAGCAGCTTAGATCTGGCTCGGGGAGCTTTCTTT,CASSLDLARGAFF
TRBV11-2,-,15,TRBJ1-1,-,TGTGCCAGCAGACAAGACAGGTCGTGGTTCACTGAAGCTTTCTTT,CASRQDRSWFTEAFF
TRBV5-1,-,13,TRBJ1-2,-,TGCGCCAGCGGCGTAGGGACGGTTGATGGCTACACCTTC,CASGVGTVDGYTF
TRBV28,-,14,TRBJ2-7,-,TGTGCCAGCAGTTTATTCGCAGGATCCTACGAGCAGTACTTC,CASSLFAGSYEQYF
TRBV7-9,-,16,TRBJ1-2,TRBD1,TGTGCCAGCAGCCCGGACAGGGCTTTTTCGAACTATGGCTACACCTTC,CASSPDRAFSNYGYTF
TRBV11-2,-,14,TRBJ1-2,-,TGTGCCAGCAGCTCACCCGTCCTTGCCTATGGCTACACCTTC,CASSSPVLAYGYTF
TRBV30,-,13,TRBJ2-7,-,TGTGCCTGGAGTAGGGGAGGCAGGGACGAGCAGTACTTC,CAWSRGGRDEQYF
TRBV11-2,once,16,TRBJ2-3,-,TGTGCCAGCAGCTTAGATATGCGGGCAGGCACAGATACGCAGTATTTT,CASSLDMRAGTDTQYF
TRBV11-2,-,15,TRBJ1-4,-,TGTGCCAGCAGTAGGGGGGATGGGGTTCTGGGGAAACTGTTTTTT,CASSRGDGVLGKLFF
TRBV29-1,-,14,TRBJ2-2,TRBD1,TGCAGCGTTTTGGGACAGGCGAACACCGGGGAGCTGTTTTTT,CSVLGQANTGELFF
TRBV5-6,-,16,TRBJ2-5,TRBD2,TGTGCCAGCAGCTTGGGACTAGCGGGAACACAAGAGACCCAGTACTTC,CASSLGLAGTQETQYF
TRBV29-1,-,12,TRBJ2-7,TRBD2,TGCAGCGTACTAGCGGGGGCCTACGAGCAGTACTTC,CSVLAGAYEQYF
TRBV2,-,15,TRBJ1-5,-,TGTGCCAGCAGCCTGGAGGGGACAACTAATCAGCCCCAGCATTTT,CASSLEGTTNQPQHF
TRBV6-1,-,16,TRBJ2-2,-,TGTGCCAGCAGTGTCGGGACGATCGCGAACACCGGGGAGCTGTTTTTT,CASSVGTIANTGELFF
TRBV28,-,15,TRBJ1-1,TRBD1,TGTGCCAGCAGTTCGGGACAGGGGGGGAACACTGAAGCTTTCTTT,CASSSGQGGNTEAFF
TRBV2,-,14,TRBJ1-1,-,TGTGCCACCCAGGGGCAGGGTTTAAACACTGAAGCTTTCTTT,CATQGQGLNTEAFF
TRBV10-3,-,11,TRBJ2-5,-,TGTGCCATCAGAACAGCAGAGACCCAGTACTTC,CAIRTAETQYF
TRBV2,-,14,TRBJ1-6,-,TGTGCCAGCAGTGTTTTAGAGGAAGATTCACCCCTCCACTTT,CASSVLEEDSPLHF
TRBV5-7,-,15,TRBJ1-5,-,TGTGCCAGCAGCTTGAAGACATACAGAAATCAGCCCCAGCATTTT,CASSLKTYRNQPQHF
TRBV6-5,-,13,TRBJ2-7,-,TGTGCCAGCAGTAAGGATTCTAGTCGCGAGCAGTACTTC,CASSKDSSREQYF
TRBV11-2,once,13,TRBJ1-1,TRBD1,TGTGCCAGCAGCTTAGAGAGACAGGGGACGACTTTCTTT,CASSLERQGTTFF
TRBV2,-,12,TRBJ1-5,-,TGTGCCAGCAGCCTCGACAGGCAGCCCCAGCATTTT,CASSLDRQPQHF
TRBV19,-,15,TRBJ1-6,TRBD1,TGTGCCAGTAGTATAGGGGACAGTACCAATTCACCCCTCCACTTT,CASSIGDSTNSPLHF
TRBV10-3,-,12,TRBJ1-2,-,TGTGCCATCGCCGATCTTAACTATGGCTACACCTTC,CAIADLNYGYTF
TRBV19,-,17,TRBJ1-6,-,TGTGCCAGTAGTATCGGACGGATAAACCTCTATAATTCACCCCTCCACTTT,CASSIGRINLYNSPLHF
TRBV6-5,-,13,TRBJ2-7,TRBD1,TGTGCCAGCAGTCGAGGGACAGGGGACGAGCAGTACTTC,CASSRGTGDEQYF
TRBV28,-,14,TRBJ1-5,-,TGTGCCAGCAGTTTTCGGGGTACAATCCAGCCCCAGCATTTT,CASSFRGTIQPQHF
TRBV4-2,-,15,TRBJ1-1,-,TGTGCCAGCAGCAAAGAACCAGGGTCGAACACTGAAGCTTTCTTT,CASSKEPGSNTEAFF
TRBV10-1,-,16,TRBJ2-7,TRBD2,TGCGCCAGCAGTTTGGGCTCGGCGGGGGGTGTCTACGAGCAGTACTTC,CASSLGSAGGVYEQYF
TRBV18,-,15,TRBJ1-5,TRBD1,TGTGCCAGCTCACCAGGGACAGGGGTAAGACAGCCCCAGCATTTT,CASSPGTGVRQPQHF
TRBV4-3,once,17,TRBJ2-3,TRBD2,TGCGCCAGCAGCCAGCTACTACTAGCGGGAGGGCCGGCTACGCAGTATTTT,CASSQLLLAGGPATQYF
TRBV5-6,-,15,TRBJ1-2,TRBD1,TGTGCCAGCAGCTTGGAGGGACAGGGGGCCCATGGCTACACCTTC,CASSLEGQGAHGYTF
TRBV28,-,16,TRBJ2-5,-,TGTGCCAGCAGCCCTCTCGGGGGGCCGTACCAAGAGACCCAGTACTTC,CASSPLGGPYQETQYF
TRBV30,-,14,TRBJ2-5,TRBD2,TGTGCCTGGAGACCAGCGGGGGGCCCAGAGACCCAGTACTTC,CAWRPAGGPETQYF
TRBV28,once,12,TRBJ1-2,-,TGTGCCAGCAGCGGGCTGGGGGGAGGCTACACCTTC,CASSGLGGGYTF
TRBV4-1,-,13,TRBJ2-1,-,TGCGCCAGCAGCCGCCAACTAGGCAATGAGCAGTTCTTC,CASSRQLGNEQFF
TRBV6-1,-,14,TRBJ1-5,-,TGTGCCAGCAGTGAAGATAGAACTCTAACTAATACCGATTTT,CASSEDRTLTNTDF
TRBV4-3,-,16,TRBJ2-1,TRBD2,TGCGCCAGCAGCCAAGGTCTAGCGGGAAACTACAATGAGCAGTTCTTC,CASSQGLAGNYNEQFF
TRBV7-2,-,14,TRBJ2-7,-,TGTGCCAGCAGCCCTAGGACTCGTTCCTACGAGCAGTACTTC,CASSPRTRSYEQYF
TRBV7-9,-,14,TRBJ2-1,TRBD2,TGTGCCACGGGACTAGCGGGAGGTAACAATGAGCAGTTCTTC,CATGLAGGNNEQFF
TRBV28,once,12,TRBJ1-4,-,TGTGCCAGCAGTTTAGGTAACGAAAAACTGTTTTTT,CASSLGNEKLFF
TRBV5-1,-,14,TRBJ2-7,-,TGCGCCAGCAGCCGGGGGTCCCCGGGAGACGAGCAGTACTTC,CASSRGSPGDEQYF
TRBV6-1,-,15,TRBJ1-5,-,TGTGCCAGCAGAACAGGAGATTCGAGCAATCAGCCCCAGCATTTT,CASRTGDSSNQPQHF
TRBV30,once,13,TRBJ2-5,TRBD1,TGTGCCTGGAGAAACACAGGGGTAGAGACCCAGTACTTC,CAWRNTGVETQYF
TRBV5-1,-,15,TRBJ2-3,TRBD1,TGCGCCAGCAGTTTAGACAGGGCAGACACAGATACGCAGTATTTT,CASSLDRADTDTQYF
TRBV5-4,-,13,TRBJ1-3,-,TGTGCCAGCAGCTTTAATACTGGAAACACCATATATTTT,CASSFNTGNTIYF
TRBV4-1,-,14,TRBJ2-7,TRBD1,TGCGCCAGCAGCCAAGCGACAGGGGTCGACGAGCAGTACTTC,CASSQATGVDEQYF
TRBV7-2,-,15,TRBJ2-3,-,TGTGCCAGCAGCTTTAAGCTATCAGGGAGGGATACGCAGTATTTT,CASSFKLSGRDTQYF
TRBV5-6,-,15,TRBJ2-7,TRBD1,TGTGCCAGCAGCACGGGGACAGGGAGGTCCTACGAGCAGTACTTC,CASSTGTGRSYEQYF
TRBV4-1,-,13,TRBJ1-5,-,TGCGCCAGCAGCCGAGGGATAGACCAGCCCCAGCATTTT,CASSRGIDQPQHF
TRBV10-3,-,13,TRBJ2-7,TRBD2,TGTGCCATCAGCGGACTAGCGAGGAACGAGCAGTACTTC,CAISGLARNEQYF
TRBV30,-,11,TRBJ2-7,TRBD2,TGTGCCTGGAACGGGGGGGACGAGCAGTACTTC,CAWNGGDEQYF
TRBV13,-,16,TRBJ2-2,-,TGTGCCAGCAGCCCTATTAGGTTCGCGAACACCGGGGAGCTGTTTTTT,CASSPIRFANTGELFF